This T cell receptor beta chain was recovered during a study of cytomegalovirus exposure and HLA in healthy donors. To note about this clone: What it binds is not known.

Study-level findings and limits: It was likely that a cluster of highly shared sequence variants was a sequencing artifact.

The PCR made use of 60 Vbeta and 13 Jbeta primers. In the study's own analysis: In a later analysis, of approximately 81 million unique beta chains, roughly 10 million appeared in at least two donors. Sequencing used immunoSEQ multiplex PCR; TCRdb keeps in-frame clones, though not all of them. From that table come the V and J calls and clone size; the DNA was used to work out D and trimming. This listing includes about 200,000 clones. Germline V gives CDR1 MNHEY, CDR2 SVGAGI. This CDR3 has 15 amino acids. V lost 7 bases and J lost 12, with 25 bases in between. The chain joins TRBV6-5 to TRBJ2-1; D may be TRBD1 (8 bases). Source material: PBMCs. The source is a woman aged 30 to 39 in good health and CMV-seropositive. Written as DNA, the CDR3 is TGTGCCAGCAACCCCACAGGGGGGGCCCCAATCGGGCAGTTCTTC. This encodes CASNPTGGAPIGQFF.